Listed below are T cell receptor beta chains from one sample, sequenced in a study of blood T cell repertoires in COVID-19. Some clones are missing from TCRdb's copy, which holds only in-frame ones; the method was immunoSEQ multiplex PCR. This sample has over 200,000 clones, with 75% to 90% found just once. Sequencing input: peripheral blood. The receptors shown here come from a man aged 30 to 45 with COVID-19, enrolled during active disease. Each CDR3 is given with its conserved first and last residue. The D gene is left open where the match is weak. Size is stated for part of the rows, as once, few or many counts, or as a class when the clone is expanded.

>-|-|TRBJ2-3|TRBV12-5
CASGLATDTQYF
TGTGCTAGTGGTTTAGCCACAGATACGCAGTATTTT
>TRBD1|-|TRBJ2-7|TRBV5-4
CASSDRQGYEQYF
TGTGCCAGCAGCGACCGACAGGGCTACGAGCAGTACTTC
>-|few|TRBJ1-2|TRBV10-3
CAISESGGAAYGYTF
TGTGCCATCAGTGAGTCGGGAGGAGCGGCTTATGGCTACACCTTC
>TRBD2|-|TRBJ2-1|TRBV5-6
CASSLDGGFGNEQFF
TGTGCCAGCAGCTTGGACGGGGGGTTCGGGAATGAGCAGTTCTTC
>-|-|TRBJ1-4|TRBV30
CAWSDGRGVGEKLFF
TGTGCCTGGAGTGACGGACGGGGGGTAGGGGAAAAACTGTTTTTT
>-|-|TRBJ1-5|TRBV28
CASSLKRSQHF
TGTGCCAGCAGTCTGAAGAGGTCCCAGCATTTT
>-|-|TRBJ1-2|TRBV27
CASSLSERAGYTF
TGTGCCAGCAGTTTATCGGAGAGGGCCGGCTACACCTTC
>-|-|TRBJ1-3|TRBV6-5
CASKGSGNTIYF
TGTGCCAGTAAGGGGTCAGGAAACACCATATATTTT
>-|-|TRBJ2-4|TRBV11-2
CASSLESLYLSNIQYF
TGTGCCAGCAGCTTAGAGAGTTTGTACCTCTCAAACATTCAGTACTTC
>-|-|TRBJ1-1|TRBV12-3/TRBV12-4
CASRETIDAFF
TGTGCCAGCAGAGAGACAATCGATGCTTTCTTT
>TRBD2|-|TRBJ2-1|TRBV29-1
CSTSGTDYNEQFF
TGCAGCACTAGCGGCACAGACTACAATGAGCAGTTCTTC
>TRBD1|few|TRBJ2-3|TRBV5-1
CASSQGTDPTDTQYF
TGCGCCAGCAGCCAAGGGACAGACCCTACAGATACGCAGTATTTT
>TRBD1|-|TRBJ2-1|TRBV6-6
CASSYLGQGNNEQFF
TGTGCCAGCAGTTATTTGGGACAGGGAAACAATGAGCAGTTCTTC
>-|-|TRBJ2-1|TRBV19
CASSSVLNEQFF
TGTGCCAGTAGTTCCGTTCTCAATGAGCAGTTCTTC
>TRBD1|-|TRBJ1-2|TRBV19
CASSPRDREVGYTF
TGTGCCAGTAGTCCCCGGGACAGGGAGGTCGGCTACACCTTC
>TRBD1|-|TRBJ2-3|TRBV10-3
CAISDSGGQSYTQYF
TGTGCCATCAGTGATTCAGGGGGTCAATCCTATACGCAGTATTTT
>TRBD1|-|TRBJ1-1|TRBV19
CASSRDSPMNTEAFF
TGTGCCAGTAGTCGGGACAGCCCCATGAACACTGAAGCTTTCTTT
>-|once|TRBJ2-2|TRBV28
CASSFTRQLNTGELFF
TGTGCCAGCAGTTTCACCCGACAGCTGAACACCGGGGAGCTGTTTTTT
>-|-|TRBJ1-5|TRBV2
CASSESGYSNQPQHF
TGTGCCAGCAGTGAATCGGGTTATAGCAATCAGCCCCAGCATTTT